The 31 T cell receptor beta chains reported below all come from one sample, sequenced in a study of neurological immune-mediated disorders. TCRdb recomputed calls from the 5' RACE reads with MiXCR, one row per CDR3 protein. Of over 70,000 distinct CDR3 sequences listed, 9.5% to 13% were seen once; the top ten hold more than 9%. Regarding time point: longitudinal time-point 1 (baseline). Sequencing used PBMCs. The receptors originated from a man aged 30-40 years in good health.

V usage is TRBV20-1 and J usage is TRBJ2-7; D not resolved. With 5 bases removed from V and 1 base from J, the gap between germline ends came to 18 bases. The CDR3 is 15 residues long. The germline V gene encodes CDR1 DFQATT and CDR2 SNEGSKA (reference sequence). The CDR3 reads CSAPNREVPSYEQYF. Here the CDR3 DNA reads TGCAGTGCTCCTAATCGAGAGGTCCCGTCCTACGAGCAGTACTTC.

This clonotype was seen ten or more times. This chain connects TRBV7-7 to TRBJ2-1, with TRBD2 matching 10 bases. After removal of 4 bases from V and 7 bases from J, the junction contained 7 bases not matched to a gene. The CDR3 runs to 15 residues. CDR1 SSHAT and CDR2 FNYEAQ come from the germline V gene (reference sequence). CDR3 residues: CASSSLAGGGNEQFF. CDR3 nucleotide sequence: TGTGCCAGCAGCTCATTAGCGGGAGGAGGAAATGAGCAGTTCTTC.

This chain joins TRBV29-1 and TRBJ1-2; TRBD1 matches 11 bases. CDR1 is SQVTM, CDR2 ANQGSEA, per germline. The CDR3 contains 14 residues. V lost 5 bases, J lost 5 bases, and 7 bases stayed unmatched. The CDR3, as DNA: TGCAGCGTTAGGGGAGGGACAGGGGGATATGGCTACACCTTC. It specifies CSVRGGTGGYGYTF.

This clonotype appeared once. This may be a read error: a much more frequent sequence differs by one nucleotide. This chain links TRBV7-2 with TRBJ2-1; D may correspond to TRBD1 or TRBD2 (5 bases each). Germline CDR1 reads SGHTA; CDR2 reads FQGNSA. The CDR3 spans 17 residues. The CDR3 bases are TGTGTCAGCAGGCCGCAACTCGGGACCCCGGCTGACAATGAGCAGTTCTTC. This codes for CVSRPQLGTPADNEQFF.

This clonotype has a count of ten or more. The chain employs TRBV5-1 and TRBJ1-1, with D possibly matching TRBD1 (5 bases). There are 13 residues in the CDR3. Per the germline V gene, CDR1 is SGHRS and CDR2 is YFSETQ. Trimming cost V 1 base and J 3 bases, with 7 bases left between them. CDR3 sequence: CASSLIQDTEAFF. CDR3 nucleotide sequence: TGCGCCAGCAGCTTGATACAGGACACTGAAGCTTTCTTT.

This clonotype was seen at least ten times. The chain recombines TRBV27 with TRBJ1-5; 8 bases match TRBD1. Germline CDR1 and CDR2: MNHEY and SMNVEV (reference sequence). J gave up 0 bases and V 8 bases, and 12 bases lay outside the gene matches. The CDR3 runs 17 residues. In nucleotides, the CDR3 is TGTGCCAGCCAACAATGGGCAGGGGGCTATAGCAATCAGCCCCAGCATTTT. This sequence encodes CASQQWAGGYSNQPQHF.

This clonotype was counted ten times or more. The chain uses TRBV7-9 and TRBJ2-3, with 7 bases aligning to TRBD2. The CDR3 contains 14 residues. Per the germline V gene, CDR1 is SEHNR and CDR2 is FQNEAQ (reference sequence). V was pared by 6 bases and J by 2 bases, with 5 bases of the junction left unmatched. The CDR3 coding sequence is TGTGCCAGCAGAAGTCTAGCGGACACAGATACGCAGTATTTT. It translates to CASRSLADTDTQYF.

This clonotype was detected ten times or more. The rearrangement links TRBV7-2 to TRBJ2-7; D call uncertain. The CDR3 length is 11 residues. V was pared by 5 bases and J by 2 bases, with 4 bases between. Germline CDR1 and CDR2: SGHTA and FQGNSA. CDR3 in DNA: TGTGCCAGCAGCGGGACCTACGAGCAGTACTTC. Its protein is CASSGTYEQYF.

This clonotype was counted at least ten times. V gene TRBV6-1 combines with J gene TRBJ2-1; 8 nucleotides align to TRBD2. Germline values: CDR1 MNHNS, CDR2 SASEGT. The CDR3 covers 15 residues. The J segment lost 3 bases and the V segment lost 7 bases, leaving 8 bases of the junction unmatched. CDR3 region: CASNQPTSGYNEQFF. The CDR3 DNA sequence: TGTGCCAGCAACCAACCAACTAGCGGCTACAATGAGCAGTTCTTC.

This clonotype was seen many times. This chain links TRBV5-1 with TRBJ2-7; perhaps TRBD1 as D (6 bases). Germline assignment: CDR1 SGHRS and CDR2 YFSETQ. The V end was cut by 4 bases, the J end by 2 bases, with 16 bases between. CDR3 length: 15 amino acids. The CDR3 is CASSLPGTRPYEQYF. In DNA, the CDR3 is TGCGCCAGCAGCCTGCCCGGGACAAGACCCTACGAGCAGTACTTC.

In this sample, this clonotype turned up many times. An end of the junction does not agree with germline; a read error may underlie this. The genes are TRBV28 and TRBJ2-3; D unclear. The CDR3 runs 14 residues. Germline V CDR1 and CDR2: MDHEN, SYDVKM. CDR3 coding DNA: TGTGCCAGCAGTTCACCGTGGAGCACATATACGCAGTATTTT. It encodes CASSSPWSTYTQYF.

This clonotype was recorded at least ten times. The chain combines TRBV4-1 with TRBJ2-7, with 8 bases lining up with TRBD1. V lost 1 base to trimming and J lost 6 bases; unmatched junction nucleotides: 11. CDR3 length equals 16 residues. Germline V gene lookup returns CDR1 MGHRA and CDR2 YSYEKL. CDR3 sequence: CASSQAPGQGNTEQYF. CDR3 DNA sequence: TGCGCCAGCAGCCAAGCCCCTGGACAGGGTAATACCGAGCAGTACTTC.

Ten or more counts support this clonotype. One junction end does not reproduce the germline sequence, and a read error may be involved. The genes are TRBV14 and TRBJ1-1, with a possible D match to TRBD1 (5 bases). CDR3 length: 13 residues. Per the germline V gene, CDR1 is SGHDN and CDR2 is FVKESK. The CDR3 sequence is CASSQGAGFPERF. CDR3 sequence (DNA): TGTGCCAGCAGCCAAGGGGCAGGGTTCCCTGAACGATTT.

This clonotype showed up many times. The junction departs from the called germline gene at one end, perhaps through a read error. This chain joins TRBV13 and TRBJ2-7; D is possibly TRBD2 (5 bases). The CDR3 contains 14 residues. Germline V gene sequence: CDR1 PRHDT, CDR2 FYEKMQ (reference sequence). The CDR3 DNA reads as TGTGCCAGCAGCCTAGGACTCGAAACCTACGAGCAGTACTTC. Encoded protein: CASSLGLETYEQYF.

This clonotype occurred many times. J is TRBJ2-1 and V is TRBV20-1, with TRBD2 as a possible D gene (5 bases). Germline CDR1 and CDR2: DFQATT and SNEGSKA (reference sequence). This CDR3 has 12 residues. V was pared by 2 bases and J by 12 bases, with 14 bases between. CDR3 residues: CSARSQLDPQFF. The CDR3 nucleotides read TGCAGTGCTAGATCCCAACTAGATCCGCAGTTCTTC.

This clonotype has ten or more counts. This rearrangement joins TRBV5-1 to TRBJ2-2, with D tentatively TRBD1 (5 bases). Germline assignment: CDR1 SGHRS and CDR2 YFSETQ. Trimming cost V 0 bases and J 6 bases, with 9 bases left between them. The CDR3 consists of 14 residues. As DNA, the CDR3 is TGCGCCAGCAGCTTGGTGCCAGGGTCCGGGGAGCTGTTTTTT. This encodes CASSLVPGSGELFF.

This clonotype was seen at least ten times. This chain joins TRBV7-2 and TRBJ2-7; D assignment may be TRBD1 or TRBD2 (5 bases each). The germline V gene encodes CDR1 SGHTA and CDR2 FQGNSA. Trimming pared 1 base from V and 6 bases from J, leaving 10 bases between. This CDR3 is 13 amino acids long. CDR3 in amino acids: CASSLGYGAEQYF. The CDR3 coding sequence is TGTGCCAGCAGCTTAGGTTACGGGGCCGAGCAGTACTTC.

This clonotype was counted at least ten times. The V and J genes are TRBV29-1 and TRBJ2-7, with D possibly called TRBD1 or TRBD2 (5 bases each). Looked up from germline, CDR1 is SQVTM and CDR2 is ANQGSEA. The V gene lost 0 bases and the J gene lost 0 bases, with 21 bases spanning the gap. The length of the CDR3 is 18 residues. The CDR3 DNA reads TGCAGCGTTGAAGAACCCAGGGACGGTCACTTGTTCTCCTACGAGCAGTACTTC. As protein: CSVEEPRDGHLFSYEQYF.

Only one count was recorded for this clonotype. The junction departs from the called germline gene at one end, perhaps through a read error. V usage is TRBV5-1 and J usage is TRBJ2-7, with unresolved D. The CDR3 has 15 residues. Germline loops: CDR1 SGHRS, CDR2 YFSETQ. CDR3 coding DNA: TGCGCCAGCAGCTTGTCAATCCCGGTAAACTACGAGCGGTACTTC. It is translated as CASSLSIPVNYERYF.

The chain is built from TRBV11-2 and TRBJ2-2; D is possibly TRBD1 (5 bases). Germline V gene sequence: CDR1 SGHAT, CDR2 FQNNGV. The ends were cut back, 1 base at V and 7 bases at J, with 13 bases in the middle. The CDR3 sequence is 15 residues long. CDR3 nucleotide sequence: TGTGCCAGCAGCTTAGGGGCCAGGGCGGTCGGGGAGCTGTTTTTT. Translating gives CASSLGARAVGELFF.

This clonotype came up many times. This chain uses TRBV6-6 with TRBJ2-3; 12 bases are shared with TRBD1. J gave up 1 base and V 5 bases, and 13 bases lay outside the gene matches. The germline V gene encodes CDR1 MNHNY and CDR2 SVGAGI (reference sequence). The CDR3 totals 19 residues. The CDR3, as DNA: TGTGCCAGCAGTCCGCTGGGGACAGGGGGCACTTTGGGCACAGATACGCAGTATTTT. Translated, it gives CASSPLGTGGTLGTDTQYF.

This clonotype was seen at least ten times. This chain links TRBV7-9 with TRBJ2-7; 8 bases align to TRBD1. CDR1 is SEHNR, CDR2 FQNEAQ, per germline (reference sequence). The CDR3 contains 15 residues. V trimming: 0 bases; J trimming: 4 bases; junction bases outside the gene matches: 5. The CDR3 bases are TGTGCCAGCAGCTTAGCGCGAGACAGGGGTTACGAGCAGTACTTC. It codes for CASSLARDRGYEQYF.

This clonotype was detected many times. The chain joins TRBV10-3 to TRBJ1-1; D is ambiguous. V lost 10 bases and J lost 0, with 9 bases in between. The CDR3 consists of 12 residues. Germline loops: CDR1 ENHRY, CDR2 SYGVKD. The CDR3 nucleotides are TGTGCCACGCGGGCCCTGAACACTGAAGCTTTCTTT. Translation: CATRALNTEAFF.

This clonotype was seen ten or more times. The chain's CDR3 is CASRRVNTEAFF. The CDR3 DNA reads TGTGCCAGCAGACGAGTGAACACTGAAGCTTTCTTT. This rearrangement joins TRBV5-6 to TRBJ1-1, with unresolved D. Trimming pared 5 bases from V and 0 bases from J, leaving 5 bases between. CDR3 size: 12 residues. CDR1 and CDR2 from the germline V gene are SGHDT and YYEEEE.

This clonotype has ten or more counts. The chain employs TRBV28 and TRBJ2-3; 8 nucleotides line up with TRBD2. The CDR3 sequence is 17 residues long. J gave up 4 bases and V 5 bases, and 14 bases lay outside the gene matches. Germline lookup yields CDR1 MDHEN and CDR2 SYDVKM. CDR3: CASSPHPSGWGADTQYF. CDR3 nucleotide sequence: TGTGCCAGCAGTCCTCACCCTAGCGGGTGGGGCGCAGATACGCAGTATTTT. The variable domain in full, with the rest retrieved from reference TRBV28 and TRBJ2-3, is DVKVTQSSRYLVKRTGEKVFLECVQDMDHENMFWYRQDPGLGLRLIYFSYDVKMKEKGDIPEGYSVSREKKERFSLILESASTNQTSMYLCASSPHPSGWGADTQYFGPGTRLTVL.

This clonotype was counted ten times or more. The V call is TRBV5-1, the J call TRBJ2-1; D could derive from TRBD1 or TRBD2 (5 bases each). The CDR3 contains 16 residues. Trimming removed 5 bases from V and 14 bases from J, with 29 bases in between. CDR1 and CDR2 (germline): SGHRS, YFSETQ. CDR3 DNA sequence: TGCGCCAGCAGGTCCACCCAAGGATTTACTGGGACCGGCGAGTTCTTC. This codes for CASRSTQGFTGTGEFF.

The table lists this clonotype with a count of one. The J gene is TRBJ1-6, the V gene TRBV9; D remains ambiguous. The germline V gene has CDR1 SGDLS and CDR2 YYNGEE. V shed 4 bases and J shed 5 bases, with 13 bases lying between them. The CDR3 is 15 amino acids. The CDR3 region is CASSSRQGDNSPLHF. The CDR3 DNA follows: TGTGCCAGCAGCTCCCGGCAAGGCGATAATTCACCCCTCCACTTT.

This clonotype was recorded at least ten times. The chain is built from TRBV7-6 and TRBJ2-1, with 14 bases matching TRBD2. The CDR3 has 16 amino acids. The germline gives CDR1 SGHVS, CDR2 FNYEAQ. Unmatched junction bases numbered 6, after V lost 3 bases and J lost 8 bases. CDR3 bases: TGTGCCAGCAGCTTCCCCGGGACTAGCGGGAGCGATGAGCAGTTCTTC. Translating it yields CASSFPGTSGSDEQFF.

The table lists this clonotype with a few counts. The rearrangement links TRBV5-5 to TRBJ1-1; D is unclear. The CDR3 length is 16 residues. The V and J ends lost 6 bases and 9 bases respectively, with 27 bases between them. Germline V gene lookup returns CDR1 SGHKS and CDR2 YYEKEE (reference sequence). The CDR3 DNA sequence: TGTGCCAGCACCTCGCTCCGGGCAGATCCAAATTTCCAAGCTTTCTTT. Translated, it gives CASTSLRADPNFQAFF.

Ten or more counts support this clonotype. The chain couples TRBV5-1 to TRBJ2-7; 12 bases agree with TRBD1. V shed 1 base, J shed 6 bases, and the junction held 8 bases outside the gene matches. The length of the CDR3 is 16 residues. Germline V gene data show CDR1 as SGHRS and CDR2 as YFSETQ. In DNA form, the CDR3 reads TGCGCCAGCAGCTTGTCTACGGGACAGGGGGCTTCCGAGCAGTACTTC. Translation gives CASSLSTGQGASEQYF. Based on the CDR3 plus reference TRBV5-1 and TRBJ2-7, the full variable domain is KAGVTQTPRYLIKTRGQQVTLSCSPISGHRSVSWYQQTPGQGLQFLFEYFSETQRNKGNFPGRFSGRQFSNSRSEMNVSTLELGDSALYLCASSLSTGQGASEQYFGPGTRLTVT.

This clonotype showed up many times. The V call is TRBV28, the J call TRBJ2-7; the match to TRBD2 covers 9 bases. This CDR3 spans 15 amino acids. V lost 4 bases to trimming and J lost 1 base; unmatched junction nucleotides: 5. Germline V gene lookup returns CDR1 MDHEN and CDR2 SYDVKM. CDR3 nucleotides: TGTGCCAGCAGTTGGACTAGCGTCTTGTCCTACGAGCAGTACTTC. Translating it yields CASSWTSVLSYEQYF.